Shown below are 22 T cell receptor beta chains from a single sample sequenced in a study of T cells in Graves' hyperthyroidism and ophthalmopathy. Amplification targeted TCR beta CDR3 regions from RNA transcripts. The HTBI primer set was used in a first-round RT-PCR of the TCR CDR3. Each CDR3 protein is one row after TCRdb ran MiXCR on the multiplex PCR reads. The sample consists of 410,000 or so distinct CDR3 sequences, around 15% of them appearing once. Sequencing was carried out using blood. These receptors came from a man younger than 35 with Graves' ophthalmopathy.

Only a few counts were recorded for this clonotype. CDR3 coding DNA: TGTGCCAGCAGCGTCAGAGCTAGGGGCCAAGAGACCCAGTACTTC. It codes for CASSVRARGQETQYF. This chain links TRBV13 with TRBJ2-5; TRBD1 is a possible D gene (5 bases). Germline V CDR1 and CDR2: PRHDT, FYEKMQ (reference sequence). The CDR3 totals 15 residues. Trimming pared 5 bases from V and 1 base from J, leaving 14 bases between.

This clonotype has a count of ten or more. This chain connects TRBV15 to TRBJ1-5, with D perhaps TRBD1 (6 bases). The V and J ends lost 0 bases and 6 bases respectively, with 12 bases between them. Looked up from germline, CDR1 is LNHNV and CDR2 is YYDKDF (reference sequence). The CDR3 runs 15 residues. DNA of the CDR3: TGTGCCACCAGCAGAGATAGGGCGGGGGCTCAGCCCCAGCATTTT. This encodes CATSRDRAGAQPQHF.

At least ten counts were recorded for this clonotype. V gene TRBV20-1 combines with J gene TRBJ1-2; a possible D gene is TRBD1 (6 bases). The germline V gene encodes CDR1 DFQATT and CDR2 SNEGSKA (reference sequence). The CDR3 is 13 residues long. V shed 4 bases and J shed 4 bases, with 13 bases lying between them. The CDR3 spells CSAKTGVGYGYTF. The CDR3 DNA reads as TGCAGTGCTAAGACAGGAGTAGGCTATGGCTACACCTTC.

There are many counts of this clonotype. This chain links TRBV5-1 with TRBJ2-1; TRBD1 matches at 8 bases. The germline V gene has CDR1 SGHRS and CDR2 YFSETQ. Unmatched junction bases numbered 5, after V lost 1 base and J lost 2 bases. This CDR3 spans 16 amino acids. CDR3: CASSLRTGKPYNEQFF. The CDR3, as DNA: TGCGCCAGCAGCTTGAGGACAGGGAAACCCTACAATGAGCAGTTCTTC.

This clonotype was seen only a few times. V and J are TRBV5-6 and TRBJ1-2; D remains ambiguous. The germline gives CDR1 SGHDT, CDR2 YYEEEE. Between the trimmed V and J ends, which lost 2 bases and 7 bases, there was a span of 15 bases. The CDR3 has 14 residues. As DNA, the CDR3 is TGTGCCAGCAGCTTATTATTTTCAGGTTTTGGCTACACCTTC. Translating gives CASSLLFSGFGYTF.

CDR3 in DNA: TGCGCCAGCAGTGGCAGCGGGACAGCCCATCAAGAGACCCAGTACTTC. As protein: CASSGSGTAHQETQYF. The chain uses TRBV10-1 and TRBJ2-5; D possibly uses TRBD1 or TRBD2 (7 bases each). Germline lookup yields CDR1 WNHNN and CDR2 SYGVQD (reference sequence). The germline V and J ends were trimmed by 4 bases and 2 bases, with 17 bases remaining between them. The CDR3 runs 16 residues.

This clonotype was found many times. This chain links TRBV15 with TRBJ2-3; unclear D gene. V was pared by 0 bases and J by 0 bases, with 10 bases between. The germline V gene has CDR1 LNHNV and CDR2 YYDKDF (reference sequence). CDR3 length: 16 amino acids. The CDR3 DNA reads TGTGCCACCAGCAGAGATGGCCCTGACAGCACAGATACGCAGTATTTT. Translation: CATSRDGPDSTDTQYF.

The V and J genes are TRBV6-1 and TRBJ1-5; D is unclear. The germline gives CDR1 MNHNS, CDR2 SASEGT. Trimming left V 4 bases short and J 9 bases short, with 16 bases between. This CDR3 region has 14 residues. The CDR3 here is CASSAIARTGPQHF. The CDR3 DNA sequence: TGTGCCAGCAGTGCAATAGCCCGAACGGGGCCCCAGCATTTT.

This clonotype was seen at least ten times. CDR3 residues: CASSGPPKAGGYTF. For the CDR3, the DNA is TGTGCCAGCAGTGGGCCACCAAAAGCGGGCGGCTACACCTTC. The V and J genes are TRBV12-3 or TRBV12-4 and TRBJ1-2; D ambiguous. Trimming took 5 bases from V and 8 from J, leaving 18 bases between them. CDR3 size: 14 residues.

This clonotype was seen a few times. CDR3 residues: CASSSPGQGLYYGYTF. DNA for the CDR3: TGTGCCAGCAGTTCACCGGGACAGGGACTTTACTATGGCTACACCTTC. The rearrangement links TRBV28 to TRBJ1-2; 9 bases fit TRBD1. With 4 bases clipped from V and 3 bases from J, the junction kept 9 bases outside the gene matches. Germline CDR1 reads MDHEN; CDR2 reads SYDVKM. This CDR3 region has 16 residues.

This clonotype was seen ten or more times. The chain uses TRBV10-3 and TRBJ1-2; 8 positions match TRBD1. V lost 2 bases to trimming and J lost 4 bases; unmatched junction nucleotides: 3. The CDR3 totals 14 residues. Germline CDR1 reads ENHRY; CDR2 reads SYGVKD. The CDR3 spells CAISEGQGSYGYTF. CDR3 sequence (DNA): TGTGCCATCAGTGAGGGACAGGGTTCCTATGGCTACACCTTC.

This clonotype was counted ten times or more. The chain recombines TRBV7-9 with TRBJ2-3; possible D gene TRBD2, 5 bases. V was pared by 3 bases and J by 1 base, with 11 bases between. The V gene's germline CDR1 is SEHNR and CDR2 FQNEAQ (reference sequence). CDR3 length equals 15 residues. The CDR3 reads CASSFHVGGTDTQYF. Here the CDR3 DNA reads TGTGCCAGCAGCTTTCACGTCGGGGGCACAGATACGCAGTATTTT.

This clonotype was counted many times. This chain connects TRBV5-1 to TRBJ2-7; D tentatively fits TRBD1 or TRBD2 (6 bases each). This CDR3 region has 17 residues. Trimming cost V 0 bases and J 2 bases, with 18 bases left between them. The germline CDR1 and CDR2 sequences are SGHRS and YFSETQ. The DNA for the CDR3 is TGCGCCAGCAGCTTGGCCTCTGGGGGGCGGCTTCCCTACGAGCAGTACTTC. This translates into CASSLASGGRLPYEQYF.

The chain couples TRBV7-6 to TRBJ2-5; D gene uncertain. The CDR3 extends over 14 amino acids. Germline-derived CDR1 and CDR2 are SGHVS and FNYEAQ. Trimming pared 5 bases from V and 7 bases from J, leaving 17 bases between. CDR3 protein: CASSPEDQVGTQYF. As DNA, the CDR3 is TGTGCCAGCAGCCCCGAGGACCAGGTGGGGACCCAGTACTTC.

This clonotype was seen repeatedly, ten times or more. The junction departs from the called germline gene at one end, perhaps through a read error. The rearrangement links TRBV6-5 to TRBJ2-5; weak D call: TRBD1 (5 bases). There are 13 residues in the CDR3. Looked up from germline, CDR1 is MNHEY and CDR2 is SVGAGI. CDR3 sequence reads: CASSYRGQKTQYF. The CDR3 coding sequence is TGTGCCAGCAGTTACAGGGGCCAAAAGACCCAGTACTTC.

At least ten counts were recorded for this clonotype. DNA for the CDR3: TGTGCCAGCTGCACAGGGGGCCAAGAGACCCAGTACTTC. This codes for CASCTGGQETQYF. The rearrangement uses TRBV6-1 and TRBJ2-5, with 8 bases identical to TRBD1. In germline, CDR1 is MNHNS, CDR2 SASEGT. The CDR3 is 13 amino acids. With V trimmed by 8 bases and J by 1 base, 3 bases remained unmatched.

This clonotype was observed a few times. This sequence joins TRBV4-1 and TRBJ2-1; a possible D gene is TRBD1 (6 bases). The CDR3 spans 13 residues. The V end was cut by 1 base, the J end by 8 bases, with 9 bases between. The germline V gene encodes CDR1 MGHRA and CDR2 YSYEKL. CDR3 in amino acids: CASSQGQGYEQFF. CDR3 nucleotide sequence: TGCGCCAGCAGCCAAGGGCAGGGGTATGAGCAGTTCTTC.

This clonotype was detected many times. The chain is built from TRBV27 and TRBJ2-3, with a weak D call TRBD1 (5 bases). Trimming stripped 2 bases from V and 3 bases from J, with 12 bases between. From germline, CDR1 is MNHEY and CDR2 SMNVEV (reference sequence). The CDR3 is 15 residues long. CDR3: CASSLQGHTTDTQYF. For the CDR3, the DNA is TGTGCCAGCAGTTTACAGGGCCACACGACAGATACGCAGTATTTT.

The chain is built from TRBV12-3 or TRBV12-4 and TRBJ2-7; perhaps TRBD2 as D (6 bases). V lost 10 bases, J lost 4 bases, and 17 bases lay in between. This CDR3 has 13 residues. The CDR3 here is CATKPGVNYEQYF. CDR3 sequence (DNA): TGTGCCACCAAACCGGGGGTTAATTACGAGCAGTACTTC.

This clonotype occurred many times. The chain links TRBV18 to TRBJ2-7; 10 positions match TRBD1. V was clipped by 6 bases and J by 3 bases; unmatched bases: 5. The CDR3 is made up of 14 amino acids. The germline gives CDR1 KGHSH, CDR2 LQKENI. CDR3 bases: TGTGCCAGCTCCGGGACAGGGGCGGTCTACGAGCAGTACTTC. This gives the protein CASSGTGAVYEQYF.

This clonotype was seen at least ten times. The genes are TRBV6-1 and TRBJ1-2, with a weak D call TRBD1 (5 bases). Trimming stripped 7 bases from V and 2 bases from J, with 8 bases between. This CDR3 region has 12 residues. CDR1 MNHNS and CDR2 SASEGT come from the germline V gene. The DNA for the CDR3 is TGTGCCAGCAAGACAGCCAACTATGGCTACACCTTC. Translated: CASKTANYGYTF.

The gene calls are TRBV12-3 or TRBV12-4 and TRBJ2-2, with D perhaps matching TRBD2 (5 bases). The CDR3 contains 13 residues. The ends were cut back, 1 base at V and 7 bases at J, with 7 bases in the middle. CDR3 sequence (DNA): TGTGCCAGCAGTTTAGACGAGGGCGGGGAGCTGTTTTTT. Protein product: CASSLDEGGELFF.